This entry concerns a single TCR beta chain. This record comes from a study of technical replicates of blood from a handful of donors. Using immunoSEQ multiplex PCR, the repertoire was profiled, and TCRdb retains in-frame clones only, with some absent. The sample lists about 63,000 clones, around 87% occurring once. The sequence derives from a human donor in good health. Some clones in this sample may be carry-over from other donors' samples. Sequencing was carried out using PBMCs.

The CDR3 here is CASSVPPGQGADEQFF. The CDR3 nucleotides are TGTGCCAGCAGCGTACCTCCGGGACAGGGGGCCGATGAGCAGTTCTTC. The rearrangement joins TRBV7-9 to TRBJ2-1; 12 positions match TRBD1. The CDR3 is 16 residues long. With 5 bases clipped from V and 8 bases from J, the junction kept 10 bases outside the gene matches. Germline V CDR1 and CDR2: SEHNR, FQNEAQ (reference sequence).